Included here is one T cell receptor (beta chain) sequence, with context. The target antigen is unknown. The germline V and J ends were trimmed by 7 bases and 6 bases, with 16 bases remaining between them. Germline lookup yields CDR1 SNHLY and CDR2 FYNNEI. This CDR3 contains 14 residues. Produced via immunoSEQ multiplex PCR; TCRdb's table is partial and in-frame only. The sample includes over 65,000 clones, around 91% of them seen just once. The data are from a study of graft-versus-host responses after intestinal transplantation. Study results and caveats: GvH clones were identified in recipient marrow, with some first appearing in ileum or blood. Allografts of one patient group, those with graft-donor T cell macrochimerism, had high graft-versus-host to host-versus-graft clonal ratios. After transplant, early declines in HvG clones were associated with peak levels of circulating GvH clones.

The sequenced sample was unstimulated CD4+ T cells sorted from spleen or lymph node cells, obtained before intestinal transplant. The V call is TRBV2, the J call TRBJ1-5, with D maybe TRBD1 (6 bases). The receptor comes from a human donor who received an intestinal transplant. DNA of the CDR3: TGTGCCAGCAAAGAGACAGGCGATTCTCAGCCCCAGCATTTT. Translated, it gives CASKETGDSQPQHF.